The 31 T cell receptor beta chains below come from one sample, sequenced in a study of identical twins. Via MiXCR, TCRdb re-called the 5' RACE reads, giving one row per CDR3 protein. The table shows 410,000 or so distinct CDR3 sequences, with around a sixth occurring only once. Sequenced: naive T cells sorted from blood. The receptors shown here come from a man aged 50-60 years in good health.

This chain connects TRBV7-6 to TRBJ1-5, with 7 bases lining up with TRBD1. Germline V gene data show CDR1 as SGHVS and CDR2 as FNYEAQ. J lost 4 bases, V lost 5 bases, and 8 bases had no gene match. The CDR3 covers 15 residues. The CDR3 DNA is TGTGCCAGCAGCCCCGGGGACAGAGAGAATCAGCCCCAGCATTTT. It codes for CASSPGDRENQPQHF.

This clonotype turned up a few times. The chain uses TRBV20-1 and TRBJ1-2; D may be TRBD1 (5 bases). Looked up from germline, CDR1 is DFQATT and CDR2 is SNEGSKA (reference sequence). Trimming pared 3 bases from V and 6 bases from J, leaving 8 bases between. The CDR3 length is 11 residues. CDR3 region: CSASPRDGYTF. For the CDR3, the DNA is TGCAGTGCTAGTCCCAGGGATGGCTACACCTTC.

The chain recombines TRBV15 with TRBJ2-7; TRBD1 matches at 8 bases. The ends lost 3 bases at V and 2 bases at J; junction bases unmatched: 3. CDR1 and CDR2 (germline): LNHNV, YYDKDF (reference sequence). The length of the CDR3 is 14 residues. CDR3 loop: CATSSIQGAYEQYF. The DNA of the CDR3 is TGTGCCACCAGCAGTATACAGGGGGCCTACGAGCAGTACTTC. Complete variable domain (other parts from reference TRBV15 and TRBJ2-7): DAMVIQNPRYQVTQFGKPVTLSCSQTLNHNVMYWYQQKSSQAPKLLFHYYDKDFNNEADTPDNFQSRRPNTSFCFLDIRSPGLGDTAMYLCATSSIQGAYEQYFGPGTRLTVT.

This clonotype was observed many times. The chain joins TRBV5-6 to TRBJ2-7; no clear D. This CDR3 spans 13 amino acids. Germline lookup yields CDR1 SGHDT and CDR2 YYEEEE. V was trimmed by 0 bases and J by 2 bases, leaving 6 bases between them. The DNA of the CDR3 is TGTGCCAGCAGCTTGGAACAAACCTACGAGCAGTACTTC. It is translated as CASSLEQTYEQYF.

The CDR3 spells CASSWSGRSYNEQFF. The DNA of the CDR3 is TGTGCCAGCAGTTGGAGCGGGAGATCCTACAATGAGCAGTTCTTC. V is TRBV12-3 or TRBV12-4 and J is TRBJ2-1; TRBD2 matches at 8 bases. This CDR3 spans 15 amino acids. The V gene end was trimmed by 4 bases and the J gene end by 1 base; junction bases not matched to a gene: 3.

This clonotype was seen at least ten times. V is TRBV10-1 and J is TRBJ2-3; no clear D. This CDR3 spans 11 amino acids. The germline V gene has CDR1 WNHNN and CDR2 SYGVQD (reference sequence). Between the trimmed V and J ends, which lost 8 bases and 6 bases, there was a span of 9 bases. CDR3 in amino acids: CASEGSDTQYF. CDR3 nucleotides: TGCGCCAGCGAAGGTTCGGATACGCAGTATTTT.

This sequence joins TRBV7-6 and TRBJ2-1, with TRBD2 matching 7 bases. Germline V CDR1 and CDR2: SGHVS, FNYEAQ. This CDR3 region has 13 residues. The V and J ends lost 3 bases and 6 bases, in that order; junction bases with no gene match: 2. CDR3 in amino acids: CASSLWEGNEQFF. CDR3 coding DNA: TGTGCCAGCAGCTTGTGGGAGGGCAATGAGCAGTTCTTC.

This clonotype was seen a handful of times. The rearrangement uses TRBV13 and TRBJ2-1; TRBD1 is a possible D gene (6 bases). Trimming left V 1 base short and J 9 bases short, with 13 bases between. The CDR3 loop spans 14 amino acids. Germline CDR1 is PRHDT and CDR2 is FYEKMQ (reference sequence). The CDR3 spells CASSLEQGKGEQFF. The CDR3 nucleotides are TGTGCCAGCAGCTTAGAACAGGGTAAGGGTGAGCAGTTCTTC.

This clonotype was counted many times. As DNA, the CDR3 is TGTGCCAGCAAAACAATTCTTCGCCGGGGCGACTTTAATGAAAAACTGTTTTTT. Translating it yields CASKTILRRGDFNEKLFF. The chain is built from TRBV28 and TRBJ1-4, with D perhaps matching TRBD1 (5 bases). CDR1 and CDR2 (germline): MDHEN, SYDVKM. V was shortened by 7 bases and J by 4 bases, with 25 bases between the two germline ends. This CDR3 comprises 18 residues. The full variable domain, its missing parts supplied by reference TRBV28 and TRBJ1-4, is DVKVTQSSRYLVKRTGEKVFLECVQDMDHENMFWYRQDPGLGLRLIYFSYDVKMKEKGDIPEGYSVSREKKERFSLILESASTNQTSMYLCASKTILRRGDFNEKLFFGSGTQLSVL.

CDR3 sequence (DNA): TGTGCCAGCAGTTTACCCCTCGCATCGGGGTGGGCGGAGACCCAGTACTTC. It encodes CASSLPLASGWAETQYF. The chain uses TRBV12-3 or TRBV12-4 and TRBJ2-5, with a weak D call TRBD2 (5 bases). The CDR3 has 17 residues. V shed 2 bases and J shed 5 bases, with 21 bases lying between them.

The CDR3 region is CASSERSSGVYEQYF. In DNA form, the CDR3 reads TGTGCCAGCAGTGAGAGGTCTAGCGGGGTCTACGAGCAGTACTTC. The chain joins TRBV2 to TRBJ2-7, with 9 bases matching TRBD2. The CDR3 is made up of 15 amino acids. V was pared by 3 bases and J by 3 bases, with 6 bases of the junction left unmatched. Germline-derived CDR1 and CDR2 are SNHLY and FYNNEI.

The chain recombines TRBV25-1 with TRBJ2-3; 9 nucleotides agree with TRBD1. Germline V gene data show CDR1 as MGHDK and CDR2 as SYGVNS. With 4 bases clipped from V and 2 bases from J, the junction kept 4 bases outside the gene matches. The length of the CDR3 is 15 residues. Written as DNA, the CDR3 is TGTGCCAGCAGTGCCCGGGACAGGGCCACAGATACGCAGTATTTT. It specifies CASSARDRATDTQYF.

This clonotype turned up a few times. This sequence joins TRBV7-9 and TRBJ1-1; D remains ambiguous. Germline CDR1 reads SEHNR; CDR2 reads FQNEAQ (reference sequence). With 8 bases removed from V and 9 bases from J, the gap between germline ends came to 10 bases. The CDR3 is 10 residues long. The CDR3 DNA is TGTGCCAGCTCCCCGCAACAAGCTTTCTTT. Protein: CASSPQQAFF.

This chain joins TRBV28 and TRBJ2-3; TRBD2 might be the D (5 bases). Trimming removed 3 bases at V and 2 bases at J, with 15 bases between. In germline, CDR1 is MDHEN, CDR2 SYDVKM. This CDR3 spans 16 amino acids. CDR3 DNA: TGTGCCAGCAGTTTGCGGGCAGGAAAATACACAGATACGCAGTATTTT. Translation: CASSLRAGKYTDTQYF.

This chain connects TRBV6-1 to TRBJ2-2; D tentatively fits TRBD1 or TRBD2 (6 bases each). The ends were cut back, 6 bases at V and 4 bases at J, with 15 bases in the middle. Germline CDR1 is MNHNS and CDR2 is SASEGT. This CDR3 comprises 15 residues. In DNA, the CDR3 is TGTGCCAGCAGCTCCATAGGGGGGATCACCGGGGAGCTGTTTTTT. Protein sequence: CASSSIGGITGELFF.

This clonotype was recorded at least ten times. V usage is TRBV10-3 and J usage is TRBJ1-1; D gene unclear. The CDR3 is 13 residues long. The germline V gene has CDR1 ENHRY and CDR2 SYGVKD. V lost 4 bases to trimming and J lost 3 bases, with 9 bases between them. The CDR3 region is CAISGSPDTEAFF. The CDR3 DNA reads TGTGCCATCAGTGGAAGTCCGGACACTGAAGCTTTCTTT.

There are a few counts of this clonotype. J is TRBJ1-5 and V is TRBV20-1; 7 nucleotides align to TRBD1. The CDR3 consists of 13 residues. Per the germline V gene, CDR1 is DFQATT and CDR2 is SNEGSKA (reference sequence). V was pared by 6 bases and J by 4 bases, with 6 bases of the junction left unmatched. The CDR3 DNA follows: TGCAGTGCGAGGACAGGTTTAAATCAGCCCCAGCATTTT. It is translated as CSARTGLNQPQHF.

The chain combines TRBV4-2 with TRBJ1-2, with unresolved D. Trimming removed 0 bases at V and 7 bases at J, with 12 bases between. In germline, CDR1 is LGHNA, CDR2 YNFKEQ. CDR3 size: 14 residues. CDR3 region: CASSQDEGSGGYTF. The CDR3 DNA reads TGTGCCAGCAGCCAAGATGAGGGCTCGGGTGGCTACACCTTC.

This clonotype was seen repeatedly, ten times or more. The rearrangement uses TRBV5-1 and TRBJ2-2; D unresolved. Germline V CDR1 and CDR2: SGHRS, YFSETQ. Deletions cut 4 bases from V and 0 bases from J, with 10 bases between. This CDR3 comprises 15 residues. The CDR3 bases are TGCGCCAGCAGCCCCCCGGTCTCGAACACCGGGGAGCTGTTTTTT. Its translation is CASSPPVSNTGELFF.

This clonotype was observed many times. The V gene is TRBV20-1, the J gene TRBJ2-1; D may correspond to TRBD1 or TRBD2 (5 bases each). Germline V gene data show CDR1 as DFQATT and CDR2 as SNEGSKA (reference sequence). The V end was cut by 5 bases, the J end by 3 bases, with 20 bases between. There are 16 residues in the CDR3. The CDR3 DNA sequence: TGCAGTGCTTTCCCCCTCACGGGACGCGACTACAATGAGCAGTTCTTC. This codes for CSAFPLTGRDYNEQFF.

In this sample, this clonotype turned up many times. The chain couples TRBV7-9 to TRBJ2-7; 9 bases are shared with TRBD1. Germline V gene lookup returns CDR1 SEHNR and CDR2 FQNEAQ (reference sequence). CDR3 size: 15 residues. Trimming took 8 bases from V and 5 from J; bases not matched to a gene: 13. This CDR3 is CASGHTGGLTNEQYF. CDR3 DNA: TGTGCCAGCGGCCACACAGGGGGCTTAACTAACGAGCAGTACTTC. The full variable domain, completed using reference TRBV7-9 and TRBJ2-7, is DTGVSQNPRHKITKRGQNVTFRCDPISEHNRLYWYRQTLGQGPEFLTYFQNEAQLEKSRLLSDRFSAERPKGSFSTLEIQRTEQGDSAMYLCASGHTGGLTNEQYFGPGTRLTVT.

The genes are TRBV5-5 and TRBJ2-3; TRBD2 aligns across 11 bases. V lost 0 bases, J lost 6 bases, and 6 bases stayed unmatched. The CDR3 is 16 amino acids. From germline, CDR1 is SGHKS and CDR2 YYEKEE (reference sequence). Here the CDR3 reads CASSLATSGSVDTQYF. The CDR3 DNA reads TGTGCCAGCAGCTTGGCAACTAGCGGGAGTGTTGATACGCAGTATTTT.

This clonotype was detected only a few times. This rearrangement joins TRBV20-1 to TRBJ2-6, with D possibly matching TRBD1 (5 bases). The CDR3 consists of 18 residues. Trimming took 0 bases from V and 0 from J, leaving 15 bases between them. The germline gives CDR1 DFQATT, CDR2 SNEGSKA (reference sequence). CDR3 residues: CSARDWGYGTSGANVLTF. CDR3 in DNA: TGCAGTGCTAGAGATTGGGGCTATGGAACCTCTGGGGCCAACGTCCTGACTTTC.

This clonotype was recorded many times. The chain recombines TRBV5-1 with TRBJ1-1; tentatively, D is TRBD1 (6 bases). The CDR3 length is 13 residues. CDR1 SGHRS and CDR2 YFSETQ come from the germline V gene. V dropped 5 bases and J dropped 5 bases, with 13 bases sitting between them. CDR3 sequence (DNA): TGCGCCAGCAGACCCACAGGGAGGACTGAAGCTTTCTTT. Translation gives CASRPTGRTEAFF.

The chain uses TRBV12-3 or TRBV12-4 and TRBJ2-7, with D uncertain. V was clipped by 4 bases and J by 0 bases, with 10 bases between them. There are 14 residues in the CDR3. The CDR3 sequence: CASSSVVPSYEQYF. The CDR3 DNA sequence: TGTGCCAGCAGTTCGGTAGTTCCCTCCTACGAGCAGTACTTC.

This clonotype was picked up many times. CDR3 protein: CASSNGQGITEAFF. In DNA, the CDR3 is TGTGCCAGCAGCAACGGACAGGGTATCACTGAAGCTTTCTTT. The rearrangement links TRBV7-9 to TRBJ1-1; 8 nucleotides line up with TRBD1. CDR3 length: 14 amino acids. Trimming at V came to 5 bases and at J to 4 bases, leaving 6 bases not matched to a gene. Germline CDR1 reads SEHNR; CDR2 reads FQNEAQ (reference sequence).

This clonotype was detected many times. This rearrangement joins TRBV4-3 to TRBJ2-7; D may be TRBD1 or TRBD2 (6 bases each). The CDR3 length is 18 residues. The V and J ends lost 0 bases and 4 bases respectively, with 22 bases between them. Per the germline V gene, CDR1 is LGHNA and CDR2 is YSLEER. In DNA form, the CDR3 reads TGCGCCAGCAGCCAAGATCAAGGTCCGGGGGCAGGAAAATACGAGCAGTACTTC. Amino acids: CASSQDQGPGAGKYEQYF.

This clonotype was seen repeatedly, ten times or more. V is TRBV5-1 and J is TRBJ1-6; possible D gene TRBD1, 5 bases. Germline CDR1 reads SGHRS; CDR2 reads YFSETQ. Trimming cost V 0 bases and J 10 bases, with 11 bases left between them. The CDR3 spans 14 residues. The CDR3 reads CASSLEGRGSPLHF. For the CDR3, the DNA is TGCGCCAGCAGCTTGGAGGGTCGGGGGTCACCCCTCCACTTT.

This sequence joins TRBV20-1 and TRBJ1-1; 8 nucleotides line up with TRBD1. The CDR3 runs to 13 residues. Germline V gene sequence: CDR1 DFQATT, CDR2 SNEGSKA (reference sequence). Trimming at V came to 5 bases and at J to 0 bases, leaving 2 bases not matched to a gene. The CDR3 nucleotides read TGCAGTGCTGACAGGGGCATGAACACTGAAGCTTTCTTT. It yields the protein CSADRGMNTEAFF.

This chain links TRBV10-3 with TRBJ1-1; 11 bases match TRBD1. The CDR3 is made up of 16 amino acids. The V gene end was trimmed by 2 bases and the J gene end by 2 bases; junction bases not matched to a gene: 4. Germline lookup yields CDR1 ENHRY and CDR2 SYGVKD. In nucleotides, the CDR3 is TGTGCCATCAGTGAGGGACAGGGGGCTGGCAACACTGAAGCTTTCTTT. Residues: CAISEGQGAGNTEAFF.

The chain carries TRBV6-5 and TRBJ1-1, with D maybe TRBD1 (5 bases). CDR3 size: 14 residues. Germline-derived CDR1 and CDR2 are MNHEY and SVGAGI. With 2 bases removed from V and 4 bases from J, the gap between germline ends came to 11 bases. The CDR3 nucleotides read TGTGCCAGCAGTTACAAGGGGTCGGCCACTGAAGCTTTCTTT. It yields the protein CASSYKGSATEAFF.